The 10 T cell receptor beta chains presented below share a single source sample, sequenced in a study of T cells in Graves' hyperthyroidism and ophthalmopathy. Researchers amplified the TCR beta CDR3 regions from RNA transcripts. Primed by the HTBI set, a first-round RT-PCR was run on the TCR CDR3. TCRdb analysed the multiplex PCR reads with MiXCR anew, one entry per CDR3 protein. The sample carries approximately 300,000 distinct CDR3 sequences, about 19% recorded once. Sequenced: blood. Every receptor here comes from a man aged 45-65 years with Graves' ophthalmopathy.

This clonotype was seen ten or more times. CDR3 in DNA: TGTGCCAGCACCAGGACAGGGGGCGCGTATACTGAAGCTTTCTTT. It codes for CASTRTGGAYTEAFF. The V gene is TRBV11-2, the J gene TRBJ1-1; 11 bases align to TRBD1. The CDR3 loop spans 15 amino acids. Germline CDR1 is SGHAT and CDR2 is FQNNGV. V lost 7 bases, J lost 5 bases, and 9 bases stayed unmatched.

Only a few counts were recorded for this clonotype. The V call is TRBV5-1, the J call TRBJ2-2; a weak D match, TRBD1 (6 bases). The CDR3 runs to 15 residues. Germline assignment: CDR1 SGHRS and CDR2 YFSETQ. The V end lost 3 bases, the J end lost 0 bases, and 9 bases lay between the germline ends. This CDR3 is CASSSRTANTGELFF. Here the CDR3 DNA reads TGCGCCAGCAGCTCAAGGACAGCGAACACCGGGGAGCTGTTTTTT. The whole variable domain, filled in from reference TRBV5-1 and TRBJ2-2, reads KAGVTQTPRYLIKTRGQQVTLSCSPISGHRSVSWYQQTPGQGLQFLFEYFSETQRNKGNFPGRFSGRQFSNSRSEMNVSTLELGDSALYLCASSSRTANTGELFFGEGSRLTVL.

V is TRBV3-1 and J is TRBJ1-2, with D possibly being TRBD1 (5 bases). Per the germline V gene, CDR1 is LGHDT and CDR2 is YNNKEL (reference sequence). The V gene lost 0 bases and the J gene lost 4 bases, with 15 bases spanning the gap. The CDR3 has 16 residues. Here the CDR3 reads CASSQDIGQPLYGYTF. The CDR3 DNA reads as TGTGCCAGCAGCCAAGATATCGGACAACCCCTCTATGGCTACACCTTC.

This clonotype came up a few times. The rearrangement links TRBV5-6 to TRBJ2-7; D remains ambiguous. The CDR3 has 14 residues. Per germline, CDR1 SGHDT and CDR2 YYEEEE. V lost 0 bases to trimming and J lost 1 base, with 8 bases between them. CDR3 in amino acids: CASSLEYRSYEQYF. As DNA, the CDR3 is TGTGCCAGCAGCTTGGAATATAGATCCTACGAGCAGTACTTC.

The rearrangement joins TRBV6-1 to TRBJ2-7; maybe TRBD2 (5 bases). Germline values: CDR1 MNHNS, CDR2 SASEGT. Trimming removed 3 bases from V and 6 bases from J, with 18 bases in between. This CDR3 has 15 residues. CDR3 sequence: CASSEEAHLRGEQYF. CDR3 nucleotide sequence: TGTGCCAGCAGTGAGGAGGCTCATCTCCGAGGCGAGCAGTACTTC.

This clonotype turned up a few times. This chain uses TRBV14 with TRBJ2-3, with 7 bases fitting TRBD1. Trimming took 3 bases from V and 2 from J; bases not matched to a gene: 5. The CDR3 loop spans 15 amino acids. Per germline, CDR1 SGHDN and CDR2 FVKESK. CDR3 sequence: CASSHTGASTDTQYF. CDR3 coding DNA: TGTGCCAGCAGCCACACAGGGGCCTCCACAGATACGCAGTATTTT. Supplemented by reference TRBV14 and TRBJ2-3, the full variable domain reads EAGVTQFPSHSVIEKGQTVTLRCDPISGHDNLYWYRRVMGKEIKFLLHFVKESKQDESGMPNNRFLAERTGGTYSTLKVQPAELEDSGVYFCASSHTGASTDTQYFGPGTRLTVL.

The V and J genes are TRBV7-9 and TRBJ2-5, with 11 bases lining up with TRBD2. Losses at the gene ends were 2 bases for V and 1 base for J; bases not matched to a gene: 9. Germline V gene lookup returns CDR1 SEHNR and CDR2 FQNEAQ (reference sequence). The CDR3 contains 18 residues. CDR3 DNA: TGTGCCAGCAGCTTAAGGGCAGGACTAGCGGGTTTCCAAGAGACCCAGTACTTC. It is translated as CASSLRAGLAGFQETQYF.

This clonotype was seen repeatedly, ten times or more. The V call is TRBV20-1, the J call TRBJ2-3; D perhaps matches TRBD2 (6 bases). V lost 6 bases to trimming and J lost 2 bases, with 24 bases between them. Germline assignment: CDR1 DFQATT and CDR2 SNEGSKA (reference sequence). CDR3 size: 17 residues. In DNA form, the CDR3 reads TGCAGTGCCCCATCCAGTGGTCTAGCGACCCTCACAGATACGCAGTATTTT. It translates to CSAPSSGLATLTDTQYF.

This clonotype was detected ten times or more. CDR3 DNA sequence: TGCGCCAGCAGCCTTGGGGGGTCTAGCGGCGGCTACGAGCAGTACTTC. It specifies CASSLGGSSGGYEQYF. The chain is built from TRBV5-1 and TRBJ2-7; 7 positions agree with TRBD2. This CDR3 spans 16 amino acids. V dropped 4 bases and J dropped 3; count of bases not matched to a gene: 13. Germline CDR1 SGHRS, CDR2 YFSETQ. The full variable domain, rest sourced from reference TRBV5-1 and TRBJ2-7, is KAGVTQTPRYLIKTRGQQVTLSCSPISGHRSVSWYQQTPGQGLQFLFEYFSETQRNKGNFPGRFSGRQFSNSRSEMNVSTLELGDSALYLCASSLGGSSGGYEQYFGPGTRLTVT.

Ten or more counts support this clonotype. This rearrangement joins TRBV28 to TRBJ1-5; D not resolved. This CDR3 contains 18 residues. The germline V gene has CDR1 MDHEN and CDR2 SYDVKM. Trimming took 4 bases from V and 2 from J, leaving 21 bases between them. CDR3 sequence: CASSSNIPSKKRNQPQHF. CDR3 bases: TGTGCCAGCAGTTCCAACATACCAAGCAAGAAACGCAATCAGCCCCAGCATTTT. The full variable domain, with the rest looked up from reference TRBV28 and TRBJ1-5, is DVKVTQSSRYLVKRTGEKVFLECVQDMDHENMFWYRQDPGLGLRLIYFSYDVKMKEKGDIPEGYSVSREKKERFSLILESASTNQTSMYLCASSSNIPSKKRNQPQHFGDGTRLSIL.